This T cell receptor beta chain was found in a study of blood T cell repertoires in COVID-19. V gave up 1 base and J gave up 7 bases, with 11 bases separating them. The CDR3 runs 14 residues. Germline loops: CDR1 LNHDA, CDR2 SQIVND (reference sequence). Some clones are missing from TCRdb's copy, which holds only in-frame ones; the method was immunoSEQ multiplex PCR. The table records 250,000 to 350,000 clones, around 81% of them present only once. The chain carries TRBV19 and TRBJ1-5, with a possible D match to TRBD1 (5 bases). This TCR was sampled from a person aged 65 to 85 with COVID-19, enrolled during active disease. The sequenced material came from peripheral blood. The CDR3 DNA reads as TGTGCCAGTAGTATAGGGGGGAGGCGGCAGCCCCAGCATTTT. This sequence encodes CASSIGGRRQPQHF.